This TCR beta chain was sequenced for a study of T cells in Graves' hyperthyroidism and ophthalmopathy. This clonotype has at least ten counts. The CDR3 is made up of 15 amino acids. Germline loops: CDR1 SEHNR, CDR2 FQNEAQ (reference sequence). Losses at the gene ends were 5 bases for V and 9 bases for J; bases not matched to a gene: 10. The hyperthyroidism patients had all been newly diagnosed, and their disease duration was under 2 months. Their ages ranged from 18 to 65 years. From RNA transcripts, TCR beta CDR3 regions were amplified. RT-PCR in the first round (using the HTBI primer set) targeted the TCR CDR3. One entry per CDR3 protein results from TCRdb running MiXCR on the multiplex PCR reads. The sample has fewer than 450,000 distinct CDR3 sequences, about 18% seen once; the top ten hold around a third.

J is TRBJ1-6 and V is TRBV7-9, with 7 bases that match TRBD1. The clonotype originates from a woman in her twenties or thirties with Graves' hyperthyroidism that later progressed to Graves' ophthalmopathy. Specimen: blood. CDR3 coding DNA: TGTGCCAGCAGCCCCACGACAGGGATCGGTTCACCCCTCCACTTT. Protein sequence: CASSPTTGIGSPLHF.